The next 13 T cell receptor beta chains were all read from a single sample in a study of blood T cell repertoires in COVID-19. Generated by immunoSEQ multiplex PCR, the TCRdb table keeps only in-frame clones and is missing some. Of fewer than 350,000 clones in the sample, approximately 83% were seen once. Sequencing input: PBMCs or T cells enriched from blood (not recorded which). The receptors originated from a young man who had recovered from COVID-19.

The chain combines TRBV7-8 with TRBJ2-2; D is perhaps TRBD1 (5 bases). Trimming removed 5 bases from V and 1 base from J, with 11 bases in between. CDR1 SGHVS and CDR2 FQNEAQ come from the germline V gene. The CDR3 runs to 15 residues. The CDR3 here is CASSPAQGNTGELFF. CDR3 coding DNA: TGTGCCAGCAGCCCAGCCCAGGGGAACACCGGGGAGCTGTTTTTT.

V is TRBV9 and J is TRBJ2-3; TRBD2 aligns across 8 bases. The CDR3 has 16 residues. Trimming took 0 bases from V and 2 from J; bases not matched to a gene: 5. Germline CDR1 SGDLS, CDR2 YYNGEE. CDR3 loop: CASSVGRGGLTDTQYF. The CDR3 nucleotides are TGTGCCAGCAGCGTAGGTCGCGGGGGGCTCACAGATACGCAGTATTTT.

The chain links TRBV29-1 to TRBJ2-1; 14 bases fit TRBD2. Germline CDR1 is SQVTM and CDR2 is ANQGSEA. This CDR3 is built from 16 residues. V shed 4 bases and J 4 bases; nucleotides not matched to a gene: 6. The DNA for the CDR3 is TGCAGCGTTGCTAGGACTAGCGGGGGGCTTTACAATGAGCAGTTCTTC. Its protein is CSVARTSGGLYNEQFF.

This clone was picked up a small number of times. This chain uses TRBV5-4 with TRBJ1-1; D is possibly TRBD1 (6 bases). Deletions cut 4 bases from V and 5 bases from J, with 15 bases between. CDR1 and CDR2 from the germline V gene are SGHNT and YYREEE (reference sequence). The CDR3 is 14 amino acids. CDR3 bases: TGTGCCAGCAGCCGTCAGGGGAGTGAGACTGAAGCTTTCTTT. Translating it yields CASSRQGSETEAFF.

The chain combines TRBV5-1 with TRBJ2-3; TRBD2 aligns across 12 bases. The CDR3 contains 19 residues. Looked up from germline, CDR1 is SGHRS and CDR2 is YFSETQ. V shed 0 bases and J 4 bases; nucleotides not matched to a gene: 12. CDR3 nucleotide sequence: TGCGCCAGCAGCTTGGTTCTAGCGGGGGGGCCGGAATTCGCAGATACGCAGTATTTT. This encodes CASSLVLAGGPEFADTQYF. The full variable domain, in which reference TRBV5-1 and TRBJ2-3 provide the parts outside the CDR3, is KAGVTQTPRYLIKTRGQQVTLSCSPISGHRSVSWYQQTPGQGLQFLFEYFSETQRNKGNFPGRFSGRQFSNSRSEMNVSTLELGDSALYLCASSLVLAGGPEFADTQYFGPGTRLTVL.

The CDR3 sequence is CASSSGERGTEAFF. The CDR3 coding sequence is TGCGCCAGCAGCTCGGGGGAGAGGGGCACTGAAGCTTTCTTT. The V and J genes are TRBV5-1 and TRBJ1-1; a weak D match, TRBD1 (5 bases). CDR3 length equals 14 residues. V dropped 3 bases and J dropped 4 bases, with 13 bases sitting between them. Germline values: CDR1 SGHRS, CDR2 YFSETQ.

V gene TRBV19 combines with J gene TRBJ2-7; a possible D gene is TRBD1 (6 bases). Germline V gene sequence: CDR1 LNHDA, CDR2 SQIVND (reference sequence). There are 15 residues in the CDR3. The V end was cut by 6 bases, the J end by 1 base, with 16 bases between. CDR3 region: CASRMDSSSSYEQYF. CDR3 coding DNA: TGTGCCAGTAGAATGGACAGCTCGTCATCCTACGAGCAGTACTTC.

This sequence joins TRBV10-3 and TRBJ2-7; D possibly corresponds to TRBD1 (6 bases). The ends were cut back, 2 bases at V and 0 bases at J, with 14 bases in the middle. Germline CDR1 is ENHRY and CDR2 is SYGVKD. There are 16 residues in the CDR3. The CDR3: CAISEAAPGASYEQYF. As DNA, the CDR3 is TGTGCCATCAGTGAGGCGGCGCCAGGGGCCTCCTACGAGCAGTACTTC.

The rearrangement joins TRBV5-4 to TRBJ1-1; no definite D call. V lost 4 bases, J lost 3 bases, and 13 bases lay in between. Germline V gene data show CDR1 as SGHNT and CDR2 as YYREEE (reference sequence). This CDR3 spans 14 amino acids. The CDR3 nucleotides are TGTGCCAGCAGCCGAATACCACGGGACACTGAAGCTTTCTTT. Protein: CASSRIPRDTEAFF.

This sequence joins TRBV9 and TRBJ2-3, with a weak D call TRBD1 (5 bases). Germline V gives CDR1 SGDLS, CDR2 YYNGEE. V was shortened by 5 bases and J by 4 bases, with 11 bases between the two germline ends. This CDR3 has 13 amino acids. The CDR3 DNA sequence: TGTGCCAGCAGTTTCCTGACAGCAGATACGCAGTATTTT. Protein product: CASSFLTADTQYF.

The chain employs TRBV18 and TRBJ2-5, with D hard to call. The CDR3 contains 12 residues. V was trimmed by 0 bases and J by 5 bases, leaving 4 bases between them. Germline V gene data show CDR1 as KGHSH and CDR2 as LQKENI. CDR3 residues: CASSPPRETQYF. The CDR3 DNA reads as TGTGCCAGCTCACCACCCAGGGAGACCCAGTACTTC. Full variable domain (outside the CDR3, taken from reference TRBV18 and TRBJ2-5): NAGVMQNPRHLVRRRGQEARLRCSPMKGHSHVYWYRQLPEEGLKFMVYLQKENIIDESGMPKERFSAEFPKEGPSILRIQQVVRGDSAAYFCASSPPRETQYFGPGTRLLVL.

This clone was detected only once. This chain links TRBV19 with TRBJ1-1, with 10 bases matching TRBD1. The length of the CDR3 is 17 residues. CDR1 LNHDA and CDR2 SQIVND come from the germline V gene (reference sequence). Unmatched junction bases numbered 9, after V lost 5 bases and J lost 0 bases. The CDR3 region is CASSVRQGAFLNTEAFF. The CDR3 nucleotides are TGTGCCAGTAGTGTCAGACAGGGGGCCTTTTTGAACACTGAAGCTTTCTTT. The whole variable domain, filled in from reference TRBV19 and TRBJ1-1, reads DGGITQSPKYLFRKEGQNVTLSCEQNLNHDAMYWYRQDPGQGLRLIYYSQIVNDFQKGDIAEGYSVSREKKESFPLTVTSAQKNPTAFYLCASSVRQGAFLNTEAFFGQGTRLTVV.

The rearrangement joins TRBV3-1 (or the pseudogene TRBV3-2) to TRBJ2-7, with 8 positions matching TRBD1. The CDR3 extends over 15 amino acids. V lost 1 base, J lost 0 bases, and 2 bases stayed unmatched. Germline-derived CDR1 and CDR2 are LGHDT and YNNKEL (reference sequence). DNA for the CDR3: TGTGCCAGCAGCCAAGGACAGGGGCACTCCTACGAGCAGTACTTC. Its protein is CASSQGQGHSYEQYF.